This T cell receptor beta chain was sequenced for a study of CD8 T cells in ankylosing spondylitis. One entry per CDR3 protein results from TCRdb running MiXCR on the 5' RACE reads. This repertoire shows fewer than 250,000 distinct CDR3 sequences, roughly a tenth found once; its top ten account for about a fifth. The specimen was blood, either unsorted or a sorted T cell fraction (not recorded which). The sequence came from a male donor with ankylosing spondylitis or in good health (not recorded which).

The CDR3 reads CACSTQGLGADTQYF. CDR3 sequence (DNA): TGTGCCTGCTCCACCCAGGGACTAGGGGCAGATACGCAGTATTTT. The V call is TRBV3-1, the J call TRBJ2-3, with 8 bases matching TRBD2. CDR3 length: 15 residues. The V segment lost 11 bases and the J segment 4 bases; nucleotides outside the gene matches: 14. CDR1 and CDR2 from the germline V gene are LGHDT and YNNKEL (reference sequence).